The 20 T cell receptor beta chains listed next were all sequenced from one sample in a study of OX40 agonist ivuxolimab in advanced cancers. The table came from immunoSEQ multiplex PCR; TCRdb's copy has only in-frame clones and leaves some out. There are tens of thousands of clones in the sample; approximately 91% occur only once, and 18% lies in the top ten. Sequences were derived from CD4+ or CD8+ T cells sorted from blood, sampled in a trial of the OX40 agonist ivuxolimab. All receptors derive from an adult with an advanced solid tumor such as melanoma, head and neck, liver or kidney cancer.

This chain links TRBV5-5 with TRBJ1-1; D not resolved. The germline CDR1 and CDR2 sequences are SGHKS and YYEKEE (reference sequence). Deletions cut 1 base from V and 1 base from J, with 8 bases between. The CDR3 spans 14 residues. The CDR3 protein is CASSLWGGNTEAFF. DNA for the CDR3: TGTGCCAGCAGCTTGTGGGGTGGGAACACTGAAGCTTTCTTT. The complete variable domain, with remaining parts taken from reference TRBV5-5 and TRBJ1-1, reads DAGVTQSPTHLIKTRGQQVTLRCSPISGHKSVSWYQQVLGQGPQFIFQYYEKEERGRGNFPDRFSARQFPNYSSELNVNALLLGDSALYLCASSLWGGNTEAFFGQGTRLTVV.

This chain joins TRBV9 and TRBJ2-3; no clear D. V was shortened by 3 bases and J by 0 bases, with 14 bases between the two germline ends. The CDR3 is 16 residues long. Germline CDR1 reads SGDLS; CDR2 reads YYNGEE. The DNA of the CDR3 is TGTGCCAGCAGCGGGGAACCCACCTCTAGCACAGATACGCAGTATTTT. Residues: CASSGEPTSSTDTQYF.

Notes on this clone: A read error may be the cause here, since a much bigger clone is one base away. This CDR3 is missing its conserved last phenylalanine or tryptophan, likely due to a read error. The chain uses TRBV19 and TRBJ2-7; the match to TRBD2 covers 7 bases. V shed 5 bases, J shed 4 bases, and the junction held 11 bases outside the gene matches. The CDR3 is made up of 15 amino acids. Germline V gene lookup returns CDR1 LNHDA and CDR2 SQIVND (reference sequence). The CDR3 here is CASSASSGRLYEQYL. The CDR3 nucleotides are TGTGCCAGTAGTGCCTCTAGCGGAAGACTATACGAGCAGTACCTC.

In its sample, this clone was seen once. The chain recombines TRBV6-5 with TRBJ1-1; D is ambiguous. This CDR3 is 14 amino acids long. Looked up from germline, CDR1 is MNHEY and CDR2 is SVGAGI. V gave up 2 bases and J gave up 7 bases, with 14 bases separating them. DNA of the CDR3: TGTGCCAGCAGTTACGCTGGGCAGGAGGATGAAGCTTTCTTT. This translates into CASSYAGQEDEAFF.

The V gene is TRBV28, the J gene TRBJ2-3; weak D call: TRBD1 (5 bases). CDR1 MDHEN and CDR2 SYDVKM come from the germline V gene. Trimming removed 6 bases from V and 1 base from J, with 11 bases in between. The CDR3 contains 14 residues. The CDR3 is CASRQVFGTDTQYF. The DNA for the CDR3 is TGTGCCAGCAGACAGGTTTTTGGCACAGATACGCAGTATTTT.

The chain recombines TRBV5-5 with TRBJ1-2; TRBD1 matches at 7 bases. Trimming removed 5 bases from V and 6 bases from J; junction bases left unmatched: 13. The CDR3 extends over 15 amino acids. The germline gives CDR1 SGHKS, CDR2 YYEKEE (reference sequence). The CDR3 sequence is CASSLTWGQSNGYTF. CDR3 bases: TGTGCCAGCAGTTTAACCTGGGGACAGTCCAATGGCTACACCTTC. The whole variable domain, filled in from reference TRBV5-5 and TRBJ1-2, reads DAGVTQSPTHLIKTRGQQVTLRCSPISGHKSVSWYQQVLGQGPQFIFQYYEKEERGRGNFPDRFSARQFPNYSSELNVNALLLGDSALYLCASSLTWGQSNGYTFGSGTRLTVV.

This clone has more than one count but fewer than ten. This chain joins TRBV9 and TRBJ2-5; D possibly corresponds to TRBD1 (6 bases). CDR3 size: 13 residues. Trimming cost V 3 bases and J 3 bases, with 9 bases left between them. Germline V CDR1 and CDR2: SGDLS, YYNGEE. The CDR3 here is CASSADSEETQYF. CDR3 in DNA: TGTGCCAGCAGCGCGGACAGCGAAGAGACCCAGTACTTC.

The rearrangement links TRBV10-1 to TRBJ1-1; TRBD1 matches 9 bases. J was trimmed by 5 bases and V by 4 bases; bases with no gene match: 8. CDR1 is WNHNN and CDR2 is SYGVQD in the germline V gene (reference sequence). The CDR3 has 15 amino acids. CDR3: CASSGVTGGETEAFF. Here the CDR3 DNA reads TGCGCCAGCAGTGGGGTGACAGGGGGGGAGACTGAAGCTTTCTTT.

V gene TRBV5-8 combines with J gene TRBJ2-1; D is unresolved. CDR3 length: 14 amino acids. The germline V and J ends were trimmed by 2 bases and 0 bases, with 6 bases remaining between them. The V gene's germline CDR1 is SGHTS and CDR2 YDEGEE. This CDR3 is CASSFQSSYNEQFF. In DNA form, the CDR3 reads TGTGCCAGCAGCTTCCAGAGCTCCTACAATGAGCAGTTCTTC.

The V call is TRBV9, the J call TRBJ2-1; 7 bases match TRBD1. Germline trimming cut 0 bases from V and 0 bases from J; bases unmatched to any gene: 12. Germline V CDR1 and CDR2: SGDLS, YYNGEE. This CDR3 spans 19 amino acids. CDR3 protein: CASSVAIDREYSSYNEQFF. CDR3 in DNA: TGTGCCAGCAGCGTAGCTATCGACAGGGAATATAGCTCCTACAATGAGCAGTTCTTC.

The CDR3 bases are TGTGCCAGCAGCCCGCCCCGGGGGGGGGATGGTCGTAATGAGCAGTTCTTC. This translates into CASSPPRGGDGRNEQFF. The chain carries TRBV5-4 and TRBJ2-1, with TRBD2 identical over 8 bases. Germline loops: CDR1 SGHNT, CDR2 YYREEE (reference sequence). The junction had 16 bases not matched to a gene; V was cut back by 4 bases and J by 7 bases. The CDR3 is 17 amino acids. Filled out from reference TRBV5-4 and TRBJ2-1, the complete variable domain reads ETGVTQSPTHLIKTRGQQVTLRCSSQSGHNTVSWYQQALGQGPQFIFQYYREEENGRGNFPPRFSGLQFPNYSSELNVNALELDDSALYLCASSPPRGGDGRNEQFFGPGTRLTVL.

This rearrangement joins TRBV27 to TRBJ2-1, with 16 nucleotides matching TRBD2. The CDR3 length is 19 residues. The germline gives CDR1 MNHEY, CDR2 SMNVEV (reference sequence). V was clipped by 6 bases and J by 2 bases; unmatched bases: 10. The CDR3 DNA is TGTGCCAGCAGGGAATCGGGACTAGCGGGAGGGGAGACCTACAATGAGCAGTTCTTC. Translated, it gives CASRESGLAGGETYNEQFF.

V and J are TRBV30 and TRBJ1-1; D uncertain. This CDR3 spans 12 amino acids. Trimming stripped 5 bases from V and 1 base from J, with 8 bases between. CDR1 is GTSNPN, CDR2 SVGIG, per germline (reference sequence). CDR3 amino acids: CAWGAGNTEAFF. CDR3 coding DNA: TGTGCCTGGGGCGCGGGGAACACTGAAGCTTTCTTT.

The V gene is TRBV7-9, the J gene TRBJ2-1; 9 bases agree with TRBD2. The V and J ends lost 1 base and 5 bases, in that order; junction bases with no gene match: 12. Per the germline V gene, CDR1 is SEHNR and CDR2 is FQNEAQ (reference sequence). This CDR3 region has 18 residues. The CDR3 nucleotides are TGTGCCAGCAGCTTAGGGCTAGCGGGATTGTACCAACACAATGAGCAGTTCTTC. Translation: CASSLGLAGLYQHNEQFF. The full variable domain, with the rest looked up from reference TRBV7-9 and TRBJ2-1, is DTGVSQNPRHKITKRGQNVTFRCDPISEHNRLYWYRQTLGQGPEFLTYFQNEAQLEKSRLLSDRFSAERPKGSFSTLEIQRTEQGDSAMYLCASSLGLAGLYQHNEQFFGPGTRLTVL.

CDR3 sequence reads: CASSLSPGGAGYTF. Here the CDR3 DNA reads TGTGCCAGCAGTTTATCTCCAGGGGGTGCCGGCTACACCTTC. The rearrangement joins TRBV27 to TRBJ1-2, with 7 bases that match TRBD1. From germline, CDR1 is MNHEY and CDR2 SMNVEV (reference sequence). CDR3 length: 14 residues. After removal of 0 bases from V and 8 bases from J, the junction contained 6 bases not matched to a gene.

This rearrangement joins TRBV5-4 to TRBJ2-5, with 12 nucleotides matching TRBD1. The length of the CDR3 is 15 residues. Losses at the gene ends were 3 bases for V and 5 bases for J; bases not matched to a gene: 5. The germline gives CDR1 SGHNT, CDR2 YYREEE (reference sequence). DNA for the CDR3: TGTGCCAGCAGCTGGGGGACAGGGGGCGGCGAGACCCAGTACTTC. Its protein product is CASSWGTGGGETQYF.

In this sample, this clone turned up a few times. The chain is built from TRBV6-4 and TRBJ2-1; TRBD2 matches 8 bases. Losses at the gene ends were 2 bases for V and 7 bases for J; bases not matched to a gene: 7. The CDR3 spans 15 residues. Germline V gene data show CDR1 as MRHNA and CDR2 as SNTAGT. In DNA, the CDR3 is TGTGCCAGCAGTGACACGGGAGGGCATATAAATGAGCAGTTCTTC. It encodes CASSDTGGHINEQFF.

V gene TRBV6-5 combines with J gene TRBJ2-1; a weak D match, TRBD2 (5 bases). V gave up 2 bases and J gave up 5 bases, with 7 bases separating them. Germline-derived CDR1 and CDR2 are MNHEY and SVGAGI. This CDR3 has 13 residues. CDR3 loop: CASSYREHNEQFF. CDR3 nucleotide sequence: TGTGCCAGCAGTTACAGGGAGCACAATGAGCAGTTCTTC.

This chain links TRBV4-3 with TRBJ2-3; D not resolved. This CDR3 is built from 15 residues. Germline CDR1 is LGHNA and CDR2 is YSLEER. V was shortened by 1 base and J by 0 bases, with 8 bases between the two germline ends. The CDR3 bases are TGCGCCAGCAGCCAAGTTCCGGAAAGCACAGATACGCAGTATTTT. This encodes CASSQVPESTDTQYF.

This clone is classed as medium-sized. This rearrangement joins TRBV6-5 to TRBJ1-5; D perhaps matches TRBD1 (5 bases). CDR3 length equals 13 residues. Deletions cut 6 bases from V and 3 bases from J, with 9 bases between. Germline loops: CDR1 MNHEY, CDR2 SVGAGI. The CDR3 protein is CASRAGNNQPQHF. The CDR3 bases are TGTGCCAGCAGGGCAGGGAACAATCAGCCCCAGCATTTT.